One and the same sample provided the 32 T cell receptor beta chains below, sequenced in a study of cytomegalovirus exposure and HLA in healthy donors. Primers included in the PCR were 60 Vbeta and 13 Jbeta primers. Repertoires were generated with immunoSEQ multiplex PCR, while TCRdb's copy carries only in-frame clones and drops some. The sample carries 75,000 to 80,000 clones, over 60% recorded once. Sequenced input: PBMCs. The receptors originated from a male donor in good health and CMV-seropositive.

CDR3 residues: CATMGGWNQPQHF. The CDR3 DNA is TGTGCCACCATGGGGGGTTGGAATCAGCCCCAGCATTTT. V usage is TRBV6-5 and J usage is TRBJ1-5, with D maybe TRBD1 (5 bases). Per germline, CDR1 MNHEY and CDR2 SVGAGI. Trimming shortened V by 10 bases and J by 4 bases, and 14 bases separated the two germline ends. CDR3 length: 13 amino acids.

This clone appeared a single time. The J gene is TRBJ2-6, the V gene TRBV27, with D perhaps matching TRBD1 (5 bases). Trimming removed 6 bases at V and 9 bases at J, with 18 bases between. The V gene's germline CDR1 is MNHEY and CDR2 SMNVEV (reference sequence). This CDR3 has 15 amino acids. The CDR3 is CASRYPGWNGNVLTF. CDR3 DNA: TGTGCCAGCAGGTACCCAGGGTGGAATGGCAACGTCCTGACTTTC. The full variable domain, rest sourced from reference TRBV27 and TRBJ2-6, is EAQVTQNPRYLITVTGKKLTVTCSQNMNHEYMSWYRQDPGLGLRQIYYSMNVEVTDKGDVPEGYKVSRKEKRNFPLILESPSPNQTSLYFCASRYPGWNGNVLTFGAGSRLTVL.

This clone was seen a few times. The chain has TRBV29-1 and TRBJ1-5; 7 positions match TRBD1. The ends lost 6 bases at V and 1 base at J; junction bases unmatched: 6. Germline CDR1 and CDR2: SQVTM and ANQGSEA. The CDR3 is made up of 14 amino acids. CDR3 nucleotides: TGCAGCGTAGACAGGGTGGGGAGCAATCAGCCCCAGCATTTT. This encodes CSVDRVGSNQPQHF. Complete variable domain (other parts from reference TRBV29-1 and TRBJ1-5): SAVISQKPSRDICQRGTSLTIQCQVDSQVTMMFWYRQQPGQSLTLIATANQGSEATYESGFVIDKFPISRPNLTFSTLTVSNMSPEDSSIYLCSVDRVGSNQPQHFGDGTRLSIL.

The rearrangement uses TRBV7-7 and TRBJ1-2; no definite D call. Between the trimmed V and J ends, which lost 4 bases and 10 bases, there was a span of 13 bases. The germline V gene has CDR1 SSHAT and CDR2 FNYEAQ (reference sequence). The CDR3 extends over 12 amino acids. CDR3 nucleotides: TGTGCCAGCAGCTCCTATGAGGCGATCTACACCTTC. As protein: CASSSYEAIYTF.

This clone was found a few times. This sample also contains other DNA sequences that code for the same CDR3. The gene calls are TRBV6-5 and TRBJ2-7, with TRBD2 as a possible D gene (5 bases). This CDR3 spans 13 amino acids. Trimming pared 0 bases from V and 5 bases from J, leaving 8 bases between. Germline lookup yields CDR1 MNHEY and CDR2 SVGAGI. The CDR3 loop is CASSYSNGDEQYF. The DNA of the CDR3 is TGTGCCAGCAGTTACTCGAACGGGGACGAGCAGTACTTC.

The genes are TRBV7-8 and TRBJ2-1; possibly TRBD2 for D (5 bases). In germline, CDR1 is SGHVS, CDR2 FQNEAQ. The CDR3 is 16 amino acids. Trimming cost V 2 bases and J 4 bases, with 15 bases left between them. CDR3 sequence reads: CASSLNSRELYNEQFF. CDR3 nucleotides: TGTGCCAGCAGCTTAAATTCGAGGGAACTTTACAATGAGCAGTTCTTC.

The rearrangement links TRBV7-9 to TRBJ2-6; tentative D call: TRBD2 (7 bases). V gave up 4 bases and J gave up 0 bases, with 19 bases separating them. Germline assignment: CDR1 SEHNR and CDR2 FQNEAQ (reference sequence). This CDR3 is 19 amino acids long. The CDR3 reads CASSSEEGGRFSGANVLTF. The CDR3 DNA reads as TGTGCCAGCAGCTCAGAGGAGGGGGGGAGATTCTCTGGGGCCAACGTCCTGACTTTC.

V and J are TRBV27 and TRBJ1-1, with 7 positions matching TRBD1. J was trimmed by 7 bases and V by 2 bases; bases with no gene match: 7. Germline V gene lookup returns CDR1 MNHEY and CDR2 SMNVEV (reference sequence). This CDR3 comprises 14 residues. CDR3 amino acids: CASSLKPGQVEAFF. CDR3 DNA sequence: TGTGCCAGCAGTTTAAAGCCCGGACAGGTTGAAGCTTTCTTT.

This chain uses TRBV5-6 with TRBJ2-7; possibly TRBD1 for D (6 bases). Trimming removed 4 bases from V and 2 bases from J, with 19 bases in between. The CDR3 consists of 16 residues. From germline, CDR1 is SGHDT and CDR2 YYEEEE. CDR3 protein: CASSPKGDRPAYEQYF. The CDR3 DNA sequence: TGTGCCAGCAGCCCAAAGGGGGACCGACCAGCCTACGAGCAGTACTTC.

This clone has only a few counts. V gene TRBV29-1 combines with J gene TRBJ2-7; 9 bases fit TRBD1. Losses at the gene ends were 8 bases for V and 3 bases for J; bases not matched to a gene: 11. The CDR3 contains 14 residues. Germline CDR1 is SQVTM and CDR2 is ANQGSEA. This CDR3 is CSFRPGTGSYEQYF. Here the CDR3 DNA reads TGCAGCTTTCGACCCGGGACAGGGAGCTACGAGCAGTACTTC.

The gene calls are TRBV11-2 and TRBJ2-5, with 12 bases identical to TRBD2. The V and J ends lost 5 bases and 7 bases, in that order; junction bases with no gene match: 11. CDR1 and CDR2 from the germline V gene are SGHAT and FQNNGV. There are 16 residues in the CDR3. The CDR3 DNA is TGTGCCAGCAGCCCACGGACTAGCGGGGCGGGAGGGACCCAGTACTTC. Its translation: CASSPRTSGAGGTQYF.

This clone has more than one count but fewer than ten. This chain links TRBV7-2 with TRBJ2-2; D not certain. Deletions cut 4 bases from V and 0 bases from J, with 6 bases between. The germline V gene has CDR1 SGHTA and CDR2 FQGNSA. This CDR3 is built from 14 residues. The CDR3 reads CASSYGSNTGELFF. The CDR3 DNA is TGTGCCAGCAGCTACGGGTCGAACACCGGGGAGCTGTTTTTT.

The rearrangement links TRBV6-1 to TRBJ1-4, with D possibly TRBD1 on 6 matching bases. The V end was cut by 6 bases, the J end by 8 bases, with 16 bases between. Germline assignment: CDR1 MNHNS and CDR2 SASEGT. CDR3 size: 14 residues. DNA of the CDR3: TGTGCCAGCAGGGCAGGGGCGTTTGACGAAAAACTGTTTTTT. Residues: CASRAGAFDEKLFF.

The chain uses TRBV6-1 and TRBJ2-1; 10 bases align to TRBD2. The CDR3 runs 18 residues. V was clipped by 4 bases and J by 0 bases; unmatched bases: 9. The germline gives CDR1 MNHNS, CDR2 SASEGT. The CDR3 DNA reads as TGTGCCAGCAGTGGGGCTAGCGGGGGTAGAGGCTCCTACAATGAGCAGTTCTTC. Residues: CASSGASGGRGSYNEQFF.

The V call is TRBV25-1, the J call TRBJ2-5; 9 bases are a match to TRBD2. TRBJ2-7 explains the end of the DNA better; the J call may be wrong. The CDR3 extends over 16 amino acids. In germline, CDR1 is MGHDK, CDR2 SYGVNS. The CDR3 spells CASKDHGLAGRYEQYF. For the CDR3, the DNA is TGTGCCAGCAAGGACCACGGGCTAGCGGGACGCTACGAGCAGTACTTC.

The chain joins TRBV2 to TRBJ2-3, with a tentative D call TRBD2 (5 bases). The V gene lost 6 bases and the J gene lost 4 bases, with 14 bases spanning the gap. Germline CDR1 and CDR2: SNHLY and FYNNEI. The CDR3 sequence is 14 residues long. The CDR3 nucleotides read TGTGCCAGCAGGGGAGTGAACGCCCCAGATACGCAGTATTTT. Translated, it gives CASRGVNAPDTQYF.

The CDR3 DNA is TGTGCCGTAGCGCGGGACTCTGGAAACACCATATATTTT. Protein sequence: CAVARDSGNTIYF. The V and J genes are TRBV6-1 and TRBJ1-3; unclear D gene. The V gene lost 11 bases and the J gene lost 0 bases, with 11 bases spanning the gap. Germline assignment: CDR1 MNHNS and CDR2 SASEGT. This CDR3 has 13 residues.

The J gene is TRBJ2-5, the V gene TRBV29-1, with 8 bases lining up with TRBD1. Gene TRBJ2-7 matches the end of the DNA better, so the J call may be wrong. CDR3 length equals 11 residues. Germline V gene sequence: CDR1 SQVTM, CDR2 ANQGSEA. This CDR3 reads CSVTGVDEQYF. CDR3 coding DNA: TGCAGCGTGACAGGGGTCGACGAGCAGTACTTC.

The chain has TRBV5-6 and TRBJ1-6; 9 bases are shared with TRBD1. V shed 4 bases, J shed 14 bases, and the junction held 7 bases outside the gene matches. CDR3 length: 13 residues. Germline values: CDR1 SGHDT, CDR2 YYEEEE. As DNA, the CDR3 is TGTGCCAGCAGCGGGACAGGGAACCGGGCCCTCCACTTT. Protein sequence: CASSGTGNRALHF.

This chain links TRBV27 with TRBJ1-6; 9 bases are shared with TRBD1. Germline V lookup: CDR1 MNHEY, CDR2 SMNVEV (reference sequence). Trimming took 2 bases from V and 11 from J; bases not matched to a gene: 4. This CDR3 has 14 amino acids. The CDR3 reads CASSLRQGGTPLHF. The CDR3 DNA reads TGTGCCAGCAGTTTACGACAGGGGGGAACACCCCTCCACTTT.

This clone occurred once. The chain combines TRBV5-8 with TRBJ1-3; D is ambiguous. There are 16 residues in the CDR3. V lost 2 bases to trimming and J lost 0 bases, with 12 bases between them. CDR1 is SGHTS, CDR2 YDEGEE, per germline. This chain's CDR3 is CASSFALLSSGNTIYF. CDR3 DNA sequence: TGTGCCAGCAGCTTCGCACTTCTGAGCTCTGGAAACACCATATATTTT.

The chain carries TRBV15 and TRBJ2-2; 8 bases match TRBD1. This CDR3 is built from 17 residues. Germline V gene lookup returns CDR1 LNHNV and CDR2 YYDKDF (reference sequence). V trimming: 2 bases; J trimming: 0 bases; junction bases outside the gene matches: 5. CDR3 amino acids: CATSRRGTGPNTGELFF. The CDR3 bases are TGTGCCACCAGCAGAAGGGGGACAGGCCCGAACACCGGGGAGCTGTTTTTT.

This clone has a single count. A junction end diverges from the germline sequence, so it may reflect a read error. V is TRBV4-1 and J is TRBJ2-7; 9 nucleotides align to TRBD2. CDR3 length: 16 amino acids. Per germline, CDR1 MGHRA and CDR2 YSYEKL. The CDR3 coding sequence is TGTGCCAGCAGCCAAGGACAGACTAGCGGAGCCTACGAGCAGTACTTC. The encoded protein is CASSQGQTSGAYEQYF.

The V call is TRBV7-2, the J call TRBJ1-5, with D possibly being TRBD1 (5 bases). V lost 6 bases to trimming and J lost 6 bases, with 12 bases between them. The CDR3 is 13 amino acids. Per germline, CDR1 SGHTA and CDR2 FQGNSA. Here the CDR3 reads CASRSTDRQPQHF. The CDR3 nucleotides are TGTGCCAGCAGATCGACAGACCGTCAGCCCCAGCATTTT.

CDR3 sequence (DNA): TGTGCCAGCAGCTTGGCCGTAGGGGCTAATGAAAAACTGTTTTTT. Its translation is CASSLAVGANEKLFF. The J gene is TRBJ1-4, the V gene TRBV5-4; perhaps TRBD1 as D (5 bases). The germline V gene has CDR1 SGHNT and CDR2 YYREEE (reference sequence). CDR3 length equals 15 residues. V gave up 0 bases and J gave up 3 bases, with 9 bases separating them. Looking up the rest from reference TRBV5-4 and TRBJ1-4 gives the full variable domain: ETGVTQSPTHLIKTRGQQVTLRCSSQSGHNTVSWYQQALGQGPQFIFQYYREEENGRGNFPPRFSGLQFPNYSSELNVNALELDDSALYLCASSLAVGANEKLFFGSGTQLSVL.

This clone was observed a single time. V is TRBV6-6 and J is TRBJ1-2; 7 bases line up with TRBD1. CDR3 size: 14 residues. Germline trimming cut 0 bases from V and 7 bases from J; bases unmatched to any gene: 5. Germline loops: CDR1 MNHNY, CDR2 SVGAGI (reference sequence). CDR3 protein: CASSYSDRTRGYTF. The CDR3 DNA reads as TGTGCCAGCAGTTACTCGGACAGGACTCGTGGCTACACCTTC.

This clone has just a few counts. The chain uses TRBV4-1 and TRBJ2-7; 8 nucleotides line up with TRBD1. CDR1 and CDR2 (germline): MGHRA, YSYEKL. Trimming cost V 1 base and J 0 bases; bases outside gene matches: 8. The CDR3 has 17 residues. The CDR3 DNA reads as TGCGCCAGCAGCCAAGGTGGCAGGGGGCGGGACTCCTACGAGCAGTACTTC. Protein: CASSQGGRGRDSYEQYF.

The CDR3 DNA reads as TGTGCCAGCTCACCACCTGTACGGGTCACCGGGGAGCTGTTTTTT. Its protein is CASSPPVRVTGELFF. The chain carries TRBV18 and TRBJ2-2; no definite D call. There are 15 residues in the CDR3. The ends were cut back, 0 bases at V and 4 bases at J, with 9 bases in the middle. Germline assignment: CDR1 KGHSH and CDR2 LQKENI.

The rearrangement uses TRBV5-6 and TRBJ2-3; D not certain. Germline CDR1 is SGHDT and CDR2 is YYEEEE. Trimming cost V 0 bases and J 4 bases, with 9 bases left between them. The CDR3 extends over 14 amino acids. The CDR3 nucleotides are TGTGCCAGCAGCTTGGCGCTTAGCCCAGATACGCAGTATTTT. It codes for CASSLALSPDTQYF.

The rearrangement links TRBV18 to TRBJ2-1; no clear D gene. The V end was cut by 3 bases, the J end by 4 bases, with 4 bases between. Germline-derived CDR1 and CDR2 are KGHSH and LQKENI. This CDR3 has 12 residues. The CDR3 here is CASSPGYNEQFF. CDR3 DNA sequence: TGTGCCAGCTCACCCGGGTACAATGAGCAGTTCTTC. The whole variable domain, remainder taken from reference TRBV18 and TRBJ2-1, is NAGVMQNPRHLVRRRGQEARLRCSPMKGHSHVYWYRQLPEEGLKFMVYLQKENIIDESGMPKERFSAEFPKEGPSILRIQQVVRGDSAAYFCASSPGYNEQFFGPGTRLTVL.

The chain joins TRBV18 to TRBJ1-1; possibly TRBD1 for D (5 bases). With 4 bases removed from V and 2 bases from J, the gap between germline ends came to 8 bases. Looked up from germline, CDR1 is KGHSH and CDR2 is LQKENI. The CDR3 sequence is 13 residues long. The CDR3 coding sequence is TGTGCCAGCTCACTAGGACAAAACACTGAAGCTTTCTTT. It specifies CASSLGQNTEAFF.

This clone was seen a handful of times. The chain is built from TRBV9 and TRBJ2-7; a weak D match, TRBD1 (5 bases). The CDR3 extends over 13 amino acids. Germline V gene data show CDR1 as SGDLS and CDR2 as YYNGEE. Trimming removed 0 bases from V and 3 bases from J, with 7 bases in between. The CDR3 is CASSVGTLYEQYF. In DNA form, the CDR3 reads TGTGCCAGCAGCGTAGGGACACTCTACGAGCAGTACTTC.